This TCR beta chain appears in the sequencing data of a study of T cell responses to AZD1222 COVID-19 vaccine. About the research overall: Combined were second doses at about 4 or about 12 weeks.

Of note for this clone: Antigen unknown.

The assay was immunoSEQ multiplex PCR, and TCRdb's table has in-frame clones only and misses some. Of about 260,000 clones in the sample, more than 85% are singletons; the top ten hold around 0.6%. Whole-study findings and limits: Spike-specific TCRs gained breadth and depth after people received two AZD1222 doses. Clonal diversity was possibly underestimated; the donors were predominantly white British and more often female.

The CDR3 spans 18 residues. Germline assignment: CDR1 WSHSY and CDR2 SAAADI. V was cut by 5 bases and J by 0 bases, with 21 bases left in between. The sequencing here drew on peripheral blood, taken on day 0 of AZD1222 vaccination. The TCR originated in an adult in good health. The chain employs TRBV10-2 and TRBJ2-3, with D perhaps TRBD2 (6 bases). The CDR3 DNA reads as TGCGCCAGCAGTCCCACCGGCTCGGGACTTCATAGCACAGATACGCAGTATTTT. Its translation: CASSPTGSGLHSTDTQYF.